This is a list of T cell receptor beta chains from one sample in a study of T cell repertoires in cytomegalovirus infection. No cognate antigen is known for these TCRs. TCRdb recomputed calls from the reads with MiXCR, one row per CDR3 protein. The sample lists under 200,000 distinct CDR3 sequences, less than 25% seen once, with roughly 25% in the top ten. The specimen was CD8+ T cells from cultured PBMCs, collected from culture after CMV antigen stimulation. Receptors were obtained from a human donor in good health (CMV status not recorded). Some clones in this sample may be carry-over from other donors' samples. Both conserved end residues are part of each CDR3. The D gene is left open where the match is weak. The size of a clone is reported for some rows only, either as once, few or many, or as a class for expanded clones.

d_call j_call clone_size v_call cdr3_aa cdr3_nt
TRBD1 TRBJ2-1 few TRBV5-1 CASSWTGVDYNEQFF TGCGCCAGCAGCTGGACAGGGGTTGACTACAATGAGCAGTTCTTC
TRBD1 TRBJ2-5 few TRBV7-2 CASSHRQGSKETQYF TGTGCCAGCAGCCACCGACAGGGGTCGAAAGAGACCCAGTACTTC
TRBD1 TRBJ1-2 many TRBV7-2 CASSSTGEPTNYGYTF TGTGCCAGCAGCTCGACAGGGGAACCAACTAACTATGGCTACACCTTC
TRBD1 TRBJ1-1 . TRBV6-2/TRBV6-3 CASRPDRLNTEAFF TGTGCCAGCAGGCCGGACAGGCTGAACACTGAAGCTTTCTTT
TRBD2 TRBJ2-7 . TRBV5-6 CASSSRLAGAYEQYF TGTGCCAGCAGCTCAAGACTAGCGGGGGCCTACGAGCAGTACTTC
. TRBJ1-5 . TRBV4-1 CASSQARGTDQPQHF TGCGCCAGCAGCCAAGCAAGGGGGACGGATCAGCCCCAGCATTTT
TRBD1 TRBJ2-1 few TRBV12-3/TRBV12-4 CASSLGGQGSSWEQFF TGTGCCAGCAGTTTAGGGGGACAGGGGTCCAGTTGGGAGCAGTTCTTC
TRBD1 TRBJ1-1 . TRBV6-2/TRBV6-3 CASSLDRGRTEAFF TGTGCCAGCAGTTTGGACAGGGGAAGGACTGAAGCTTTCTTT
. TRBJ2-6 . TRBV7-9 CASSLVAAGANVLTF TGTGCCAGCAGCTTAGTAGCGGCTGGGGCCAACGTCCTGACTTTC
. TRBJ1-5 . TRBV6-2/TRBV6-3 CASRTNAGPQHF TGTGCCAGCAGGACCAACGCGGGGCCCCAGCATTTT
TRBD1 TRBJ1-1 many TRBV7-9 CASSSPWGTANTEAFF TGTGCCAGCAGCTCCCCCTGGGGGACAGCGAACACTGAAGCTTTCTTT
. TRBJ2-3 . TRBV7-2 CASSPYTDTQYF TGTGCCAGCAGCCCATACACAGATACGCAGTATTTT
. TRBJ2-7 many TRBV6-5 CASSLSSERASYEQYF TGTGCCAGCAGTTTATCATCGGAGAGGGCCTCCTACGAGCAGTACTTC
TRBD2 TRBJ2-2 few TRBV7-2 CASSLESREAFYGELFF TGTGCCAGCAGCTTAGAATCGCGGGAGGCCTTTTACGGGGAGCTGTTTTTT
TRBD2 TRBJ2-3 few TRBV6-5 CASSLLAGGATDTQYF TGTGCCAGCAGCCTACTAGCGGGGGGAGCCACAGATACGCAGTATTTT
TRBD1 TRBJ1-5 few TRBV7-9 CASSFDREISQPQHF TGTGCCAGCAGCTTCGACAGGGAGATTTCTCAGCCCCAGCATTTT
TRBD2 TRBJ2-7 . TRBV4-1 CASSQDRDPGGQYF TGCGCCAGCAGCCAAGACAGGGACCCGGGAGGGCAGTACTTC
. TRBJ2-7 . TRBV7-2 CASSLEPRSLYEQYF TGTGCCAGCAGCTTAGAGCCCAGAAGTCTCTACGAGCAGTACTTC
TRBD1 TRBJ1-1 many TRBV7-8 CASSLRQGSSEAFF TGTGCCAGCAGCTTAAGACAGGGGAGCTCTGAAGCTTTCTTT
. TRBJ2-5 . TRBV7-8 CASSPRDTEPEGTQYF TGTGCCAGCAGCCCCCGGGACACCGAACCAGAAGGGACCCAGTACTTC
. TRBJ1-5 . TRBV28 CASSLRGVQSNQPQHF TGTGCCAGCAGTCTCCGGGGAGTTCAGAGCAATCAGCCCCAGCATTTT
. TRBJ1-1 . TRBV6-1 CASSEDRAGDTEAFF TGTGCCAGCAGTGAAGACAGGGCAGGGGACACTGAAGCTTTCTTT
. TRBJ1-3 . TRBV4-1 CASSPQAVLSGNTIYF TGCGCCAGCAGCCCACAGGCCGTCCTCTCTGGAAACACCATATATTTT
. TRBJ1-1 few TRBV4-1 CASSYALNTEAFF TGCGCCAGCAGCTACGCCTTGAACACTGAAGCTTTCTTT